This T cell receptor beta chain was obtained from a study of HIV-infected children after antiretroviral therapy interruption. The wider study: Children's median ages were 9.5 years and 8 years by group.

Unique molecular identifiers were included in an RNA-based 3' RACE TCR library. TCRdb re-derived calls from the 3' RACE reads in MiXCR, one entry per CDR3 protein. The sample includes some 90,000 distinct CDR3 sequences, 6.9% of them seen just once. Regarding treatment: PENTA 11 planned treatment interruption arm or continuous ART arm. Deletions cut 10 bases from V and 5 bases from J, with 21 bases between. Germline V lookup: CDR1 MDHEN, CDR2 SYDVKM. The CDR3 runs 14 residues. V gene TRBV28 combines with J gene TRBJ2-7, with a possible D match to TRBD1 (5 bases). The sequence derives from a pool of human donors with HIV. The sample here was CD45RA+ CD4+ T cells from PBMCs, pooled from several time points, taken from a donor given antiretroviral therapy, either interrupted or continuous. Documented subset: naive CD4+ CD45RA+ CD45RO- T cells. The CDR3 DNA sequence: TGTGCCACCCCCTCAGGGCGGCCATCGAACGAGCAGTACTTC. The encoded protein is CATPSGRPSNEQYF.